This is a list of T cell receptor beta chains from one sample in a study of regulatory T cells in long-lasting Graves disease. TCRdb reanalysed the multiplex PCR reads using MiXCR and keeps one entry per CDR3 protein. The sample lists 600,000 to 650,000 distinct CDR3 sequences; about 15% were seen once. This sample was shared with a second study, whose subject was T cells in Graves' hyperthyroidism and ophthalmopathy.

Sequenced material: peripheral blood mononuclear cells (PBMCs), taken at new diagnosis, from a patient treated with antithyroid drugs. Receptors were obtained from a woman in her twenties or thirties with Graves disease. Each CDR3 is given with its conserved first and last residue. Fields, in order: clone size, V gene, D gene, J gene, CDR3 protein, CDR3 DNA. D genes are given only for firm matches. Where a row states a size, it is once, few, many or the class of an expanded clone; other rows omit it.

NA	TRBV10-3	TRBD1	TRBJ1-3	CAISESTGRTGNTIYF	TGTGCCATCAGTGAGTCGACAGGGAGGACTGGAAACACCATATATTTT
NA	TRBV6-2/TRBV6-3	NA	TRBJ1-5	CASRLTGRSNQPQHF	TGTGCCAGCAGATTAACGGGCCGAAGCAATCAGCCCCAGCATTTT
few	TRBV14	TRBD2	TRBJ2-3	CASSLRTSGNADTQYF	TGTGCCAGCAGCCTCCGGACTAGCGGGAACGCAGATACGCAGTATTTT
many	TRBV5-1	TRBD2	TRBJ2-7	CASSGGLAGVNEQYF	TGCGCCAGCAGCGGGGGACTAGCGGGAGTCAACGAGCAGTACTTC
many	TRBV2	TRBD2	TRBJ2-7	CASSEAGGRDFWDEQYF	TGTGCCAGCAGTGAAGCGGGCGGGAGGGATTTTTGGGACGAGCAGTACTTC
NA	TRBV11-2	NA	TRBJ2-1	CASSLDRGFPNEQFF	TGTGCCAGCAGCTTAGATCGGGGGTTCCCCAATGAGCAGTTCTTC
few	TRBV11-3	TRBD1	TRBJ2-7	CASSITYAGTGFYEQYF	TGTGCCAGCAGCATTACATATGCCGGGACAGGTTTCTACGAGCAGTACTTC
NA	TRBV20-1	NA	TRBJ2-3	CSARGRADTQYF	TGCAGTGCTAGGGGCCGGGCGGATACGCAGTATTTT
NA	TRBV7-3	TRBD2	TRBJ2-5	CASSLNAGDSAETQYF	TGTGCCAGCAGCTTAAACGCGGGAGATAGTGCGGAGACCCAGTACTTC
few	TRBV30	NA	TRBJ1-1	CAWRGGTEAFF	TGTGCCTGGAGGGGAGGGACTGAAGCTTTCTTT
NA	TRBV20-1	TRBD2	TRBJ2-5	CSVPLAGFQETQYF	TGCAGTGTTCCACTAGCGGGTTTCCAAGAGACCCAGTACTTC
NA	TRBV9	TRBD1	TRBJ1-4	CASSVALGGQEKLFF	TGTGCCAGCAGCGTAGCTCTAGGGGGCCAAGAAAAACTGTTTTTT
few	TRBV9	NA	TRBJ1-2	CASTDNYGYTF	TGTGCCAGCACTGATAACTATGGCTACACCTTC
many	TRBV6-2/TRBV6-3	TRBD2	TRBJ2-1	CASVTGTTKNEQFF	TGTGCCAGCGTCACCGGGACTACGAAGAATGAGCAGTTCTTC
NA	TRBV10-3	NA	TRBJ1-1	CAISELGVNTEAFF	TGTGCCATCAGTGAGTTGGGGGTGAACACTGAAGCTTTCTTT
few	TRBV20-1	NA	TRBJ1-4	CSATGYPPTNEKLFF	TGCAGTGCCACTGGCTATCCGCCCACTAATGAAAAACTGTTTTTT
NA	TRBV29-1	NA	TRBJ1-1	CSVEARSVNTEAFF	TGCAGCGTTGAAGCGAGGTCAGTTAACACTGAAGCTTTCTTT
NA	TRBV5-1	NA	TRBJ1-1	CASSLGEGFGRVTEAFF	TGCGCCAGCAGCTTGGGGGAGGGGTTCGGCAGGGTCACTGAAGCTTTCTTT